Listed below are T cell receptor beta chains from one sample, sequenced in a study of long-term antiretroviral therapy in people with HIV. TCRdb keeps only in-frame clones here, not all; method: immunoSEQ multiplex PCR. The sample contains 30,000 to 40,000 clones, 75% to 90% of which appear only once. The material sequenced was unsorted PBMCs, taken 1 year after starting antiretroviral therapy. Every receptor here comes from a man between 18 and 29 years old with HIV. CDR3s include the opening cysteine and the closing phenylalanine or tryptophan. D genes are given only for firm matches. For some rows the clone size is stated as once, few or many, or as a class when expanded; others skip it.

J,D,size,V,DNA,CDR3
TRBJ1-1,NA,NA,TRBV5-5,TGTGCCAGCAGCTTGTTGCCGGGGGCGGTGAACACTGAAGCTTTCTTT,CASSLLPGAVNTEAFF
TRBJ1-1,NA,NA,TRBV11-2,TGTGCCAGCAGCGCCAGGGGAGGTGTGTCTGAAGCTTTCTTT,CASSARGGVSEAFF
TRBJ1-1,TRBD1,few,TRBV5-3,TGTGCCAGAAGCGTTTCCGGGACAGATGAAGCTTTCTTT,CARSVSGTDEAFF
TRBJ2-7,TRBD2,once,TRBV19,TGTGCCAGTAGGATAGCTAGCGGGAGTTTCAACGAGCAGTACTTC,CASRIASGSFNEQYF
TRBJ2-2,NA,NA,TRBV5-1,TGCGCCAGCAGCTTGGGACTATCTTCTGGGGAGCTGTTTTTT,CASSLGLSSGELFF
TRBJ1-6,NA,NA,TRBV13,TGTGCCAGCAGCCTAAGACAGGTTAATTCACCCCTCCACTTT,CASSLRQVNSPLHF
TRBJ2-7,NA,NA,TRBV5-1,TGCGCCAGCAGCCCACTAGCTCCTTCCTACGAGCAGTACTTC,CASSPLAPSYEQYF
TRBJ2-7,NA,NA,TRBV11-3,TGTGCCAGCAGCTCAGGGATCGAGCAGTACTTC,CASSSGIEQYF
TRBJ1-1,NA,once,TRBV2,TGTGCCAGCAGTGAAGCGGGGGGTTTGAGCACTGAAGCTTTCTTT,CASSEAGGLSTEAFF
TRBJ2-3,TRBD2,NA,TRBV7-9,TGTGCCAGCAGCACCACTAGCGGTCCCCGCACAGATACGCAGTATTTT,CASSTTSGPRTDTQYF
TRBJ2-7,TRBD1,NA,TRBV28,TGTGCCAGCAGATCTAAGGACAGGGGGCCCGGATACGAGCAGTACTTC,CASRSKDRGPGYEQYF
TRBJ2-3,NA,NA,TRBV27,TGTGCCAGCAGCCCTGAGGGGCTGGTGACAGATACGCAGTATTTT,CASSPEGLVTDTQYF
TRBJ2-7,NA,once,TRBV21-1,TGTGCCAGCAGCACATTCGGACGCTACGAGCAGTACTTC,CASSTFGRYEQYF
TRBJ2-1,NA,NA,TRBV5-1,TGCGCCAGCAGCTTCAGTGAGGCAGCCTACAATGAGCAGTTCTTC,CASSFSEAAYNEQFF
TRBJ2-3,NA,NA,TRBV4-3,TGCGCCAGCAGCCAAGACCAGGGATCAGATACGCAGTATTTT,CASSQDQGSDTQYF
TRBJ1-2,NA,few,TRBV5-1,TGCGCCAGCAGCTTACAGGATCACTATGGCTACACCTTC,CASSLQDHYGYTF
TRBJ2-3,NA,NA,TRBV27,TGTGCCAGCGCGGGTTTCTGGGGGCAGTATTTT,CASAGFWGQYF
TRBJ2-7,TRBD1,NA,TRBV12-5,TGTGCTAGTGGTTTGAACGGACAGGGGGCCTACGAGCAGTACTTC,CASGLNGQGAYEQYF
TRBJ2-3,NA,NA,TRBV5-1,TGCGCCAGCAGCTTGCGTTCGGACAGCACAGATACGCAGTATTTT,CASSLRSDSTDTQYF
TRBJ2-7,NA,once,TRBV4-1,TGCGCCAGCAGCCATGGAAAGGGGTACGAGCAGTACTTC,CASSHGKGYEQYF
TRBJ2-2,NA,NA,TRBV5-4,TGTGCCAGCAGCTTGTCCGGGGAGCTGTTTTTT,CASSLSGELFF
TRBJ2-7,TRBD1,NA,TRBV5-1,TGCGCCAGCAGCGTTGCCCCCGGGACAGTTTCCTACGAGCAGTACTTC,CASSVAPGTVSYEQYF
TRBJ2-2,NA,NA,TRBV11-3,TGTGCCAGCAGCTCCACAGGGTCCGGGGAGCTGTTTTTT,CASSSTGSGELFF
TRBJ2-7,NA,NA,TRBV29-1,TGCAGCGTACTCAGCTACGAGCAGTACTTC,CSVLSYEQYF
TRBJ1-1,NA,NA,TRBV9,TGTGCCAGCAGCCCCCGGCGGGGCACTGAAGCTTTCTTT,CASSPRRGTEAFF
TRBJ2-1,NA,NA,TRBV27,TGTGCCAGCAGTCGACAGATCAATGAGCAGTTCTTC,CASSRQINEQFF
TRBJ2-7,NA,NA,TRBV2,TGTGCCAGCAGGAGGGACCAGAGCTCCTACGAGCAGTACTTC,CASRRDQSSYEQYF
TRBJ2-7,NA,NA,TRBV4-3,TGCGCCAGCAGCCCCTCGGGTGGGGCGGCGGAGGTGGACTTC,CASSPSGGAAEVDF
TRBJ2-1,NA,NA,TRBV7-6,TGTGCCAGCAGCCTACTAGGTAACAGCAATGAGCAGTTCTTC,CASSLLGNSNEQFF
TRBJ2-1,NA,NA,TRBV19,TGTGCCAGTAGAGCTGACAGGGAGGGCTACAATGAGCAGTTCTTC,CASRADREGYNEQFF
TRBJ1-1,NA,once,TRBV29-1,TGCAGCGTTCCAGGGAATCCGGGGACTGAAGCTTTCTTT,CSVPGNPGTEAFF
TRBJ2-7,TRBD2,NA,TRBV19,TGTGCCTGTACCTACAAGCGGGAGGGGAAAGAGCAGTACTTC,CACTYKREGKEQYF
TRBJ2-7,NA,NA,TRBV4-1,TGCGCCAGCAGCCAAGATATGGGGGTCGACGAGCAGTACTTC,CASSQDMGVDEQYF
TRBJ1-1,NA,NA,TRBV5-1,TGCGCCAGCAGCTATGCGTCCCCCGCTTTGGGCCATCTGAACACTGAAGCTTTCTTT,CASSYASPALGHLNTEAFF
TRBJ2-3,TRBD2,NA,TRBV7-2,TGTGCCAGCAGCCCAGGGACTAGCGGAAGCACAGATACGCAGTATTTT,CASSPGTSGSTDTQYF
TRBJ1-1,TRBD1,NA,TRBV13,TGTGCCAGCAGCTCCTACAGGGGAATTTACGTAAACACTGAAGCTTTCTTT,CASSSYRGIYVNTEAFF
TRBJ1-2,NA,once,TRBV11-2,TGTGCCTGCACCGCCATCACCGGCCCTAACTATGGCTACACCTTC,CACTAITGPNYGYTF
TRBJ1-1,NA,NA,TRBV6-5,TGTGCCAGCAGCTACCCCAGGGACGACCCTGAAGCTTTCTTT,CASSYPRDDPEAFF
TRBJ2-1,NA,few,TRBV9,TGTGCCAGCAGCGTTAGGGACGTATACTACAATGAGCAGTTCTTC,CASSVRDVYYNEQFF
TRBJ2-7,NA,medium-sized,TRBV11-3,TGTGCCAGCAGCGATCCCAACGACAGGAGTTCCTACGAGCAGTACTTC,CASSDPNDRSSYEQYF
TRBJ2-7,NA,NA,TRBV5-1,TGCGCCAGCAGCTTGGACAGGGCATCCCCCTACGAGCAGTACTTC,CASSLDRASPYEQYF
TRBJ2-1,TRBD1,NA,TRBV7-2,TGTGCCAGCAGCTTCGACGACAGGGGGCAATACAATGAGCAGTTCTTC,CASSFDDRGQYNEQFF
TRBJ1-4,NA,NA,TRBV28,TGTGCCAGCAGTTTAGCGGGATCAATAGTAACTAATGAAAAACTGTTTTTT,CASSLAGSIVTNEKLFF
TRBJ2-7,NA,once,TRBV5-1,TGCGCCAGCAGCTTAAAGGGGGACTACGAGCAGTACTTC,CASSLKGDYEQYF
TRBJ2-1,TRBD1,NA,TRBV5-5,TGTGCCAGCAGCTGGGGGACAGGGGAAACCTACAATGAGCAGTTCTTC,CASSWGTGETYNEQFF
TRBJ2-5,TRBD1,NA,TRBV14,TGTGCCAGCAGCCACCCAGGACAGGGTGAGACCCAGTACTTC,CASSHPGQGETQYF
TRBJ1-2,NA,NA,TRBV27,TGTGCCAGCAGAGGGCAGGGGTATGGCTACACCTTC,CASRGQGYGYTF